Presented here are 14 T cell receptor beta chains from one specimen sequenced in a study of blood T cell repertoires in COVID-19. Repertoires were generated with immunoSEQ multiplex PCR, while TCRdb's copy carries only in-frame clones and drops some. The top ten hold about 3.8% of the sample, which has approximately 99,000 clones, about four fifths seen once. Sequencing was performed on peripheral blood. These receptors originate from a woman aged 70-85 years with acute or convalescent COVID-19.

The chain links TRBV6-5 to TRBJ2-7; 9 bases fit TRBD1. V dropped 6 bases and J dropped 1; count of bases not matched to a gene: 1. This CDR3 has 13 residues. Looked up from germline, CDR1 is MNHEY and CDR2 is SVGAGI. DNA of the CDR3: TGTGCCAGCAGACAGGGGGCTTCCTACGAGCAGTACGTC. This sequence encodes CASRQGASYEQYV.

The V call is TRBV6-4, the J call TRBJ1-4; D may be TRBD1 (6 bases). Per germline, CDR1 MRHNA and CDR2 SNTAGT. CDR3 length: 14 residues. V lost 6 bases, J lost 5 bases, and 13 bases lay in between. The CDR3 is CASRVGATNEKLFF. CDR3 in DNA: TGTGCCAGCAGGGTGGGGGCTACGAATGAAAAACTGTTTTTT.

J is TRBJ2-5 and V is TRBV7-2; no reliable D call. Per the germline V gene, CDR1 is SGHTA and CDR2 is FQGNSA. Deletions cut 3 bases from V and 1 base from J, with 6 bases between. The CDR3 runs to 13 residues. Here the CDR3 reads CASSLLVQETQYF. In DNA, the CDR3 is TGTGCCAGCAGCTTGCTAGTCCAAGAGACCCAGTACTTC.

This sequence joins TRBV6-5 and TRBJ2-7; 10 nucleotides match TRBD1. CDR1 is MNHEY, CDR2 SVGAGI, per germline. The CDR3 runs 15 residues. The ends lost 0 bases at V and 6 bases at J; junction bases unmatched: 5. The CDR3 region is CASSYSGTGAFEQYF. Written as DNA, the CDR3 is TGTGCCAGCAGTTACTCAGGGACAGGGGCCTTCGAGCAGTACTTC.

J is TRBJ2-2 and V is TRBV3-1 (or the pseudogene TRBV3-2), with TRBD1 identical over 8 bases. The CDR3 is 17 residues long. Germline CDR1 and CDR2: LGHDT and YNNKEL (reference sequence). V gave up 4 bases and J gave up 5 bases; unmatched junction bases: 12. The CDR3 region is CASSPTGQGAGTGELFF. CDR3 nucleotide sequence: TGTGCCAGCAGCCCAACTGGGCAGGGGGCTGGTACCGGGGAGCTGTTTTTT.

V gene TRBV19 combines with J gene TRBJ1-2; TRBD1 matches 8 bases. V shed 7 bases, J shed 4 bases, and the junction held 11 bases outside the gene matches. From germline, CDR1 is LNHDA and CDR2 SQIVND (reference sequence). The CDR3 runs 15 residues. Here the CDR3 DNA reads TGTGCCAGTACTACCGGGACAGGTGTTAGCTATGGCTACACCTTC. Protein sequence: CASTTGTGVSYGYTF.

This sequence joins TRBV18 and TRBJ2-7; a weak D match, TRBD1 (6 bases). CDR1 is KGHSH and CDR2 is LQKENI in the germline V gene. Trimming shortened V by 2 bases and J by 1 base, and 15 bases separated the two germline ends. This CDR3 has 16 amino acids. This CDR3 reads CASSPYGDKISYEQYF. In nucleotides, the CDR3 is TGTGCCAGCTCACCATATGGGGACAAGATATCCTACGAGCAGTACTTC.

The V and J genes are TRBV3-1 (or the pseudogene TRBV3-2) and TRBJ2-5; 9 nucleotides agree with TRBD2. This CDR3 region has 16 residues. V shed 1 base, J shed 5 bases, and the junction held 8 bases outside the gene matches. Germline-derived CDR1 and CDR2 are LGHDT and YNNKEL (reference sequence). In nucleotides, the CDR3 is TGTGCCAGCAGCCAAGGAGGCGGGGGGGCAAGGGAGACCCAGTACTTC. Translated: CASSQGGGGARETQYF.

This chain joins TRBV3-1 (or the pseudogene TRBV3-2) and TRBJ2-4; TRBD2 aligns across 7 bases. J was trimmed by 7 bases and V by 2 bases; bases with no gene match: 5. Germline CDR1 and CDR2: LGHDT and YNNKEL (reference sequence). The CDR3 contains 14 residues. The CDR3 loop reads CASSQQTSRNIQYF. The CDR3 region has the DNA TGTGCCAGCAGCCAACAGACTAGCAGGAACATTCAGTACTTC.

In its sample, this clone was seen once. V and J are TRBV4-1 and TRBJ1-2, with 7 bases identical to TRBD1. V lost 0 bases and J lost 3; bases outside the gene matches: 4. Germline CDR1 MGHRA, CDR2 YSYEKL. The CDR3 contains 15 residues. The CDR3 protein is CASSQDQGVYYGYTF. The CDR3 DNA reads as TGCGCCAGCAGCCAAGATCAGGGGGTGTACTATGGCTACACCTTC.

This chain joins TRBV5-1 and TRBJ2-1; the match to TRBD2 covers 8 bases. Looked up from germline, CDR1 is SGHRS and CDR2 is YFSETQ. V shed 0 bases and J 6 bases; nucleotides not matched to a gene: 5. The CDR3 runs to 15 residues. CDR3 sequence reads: CASSLEGLVINEQFF. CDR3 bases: TGCGCCAGCAGCTTGGAGGGACTAGTGATCAATGAGCAGTTCTTC.

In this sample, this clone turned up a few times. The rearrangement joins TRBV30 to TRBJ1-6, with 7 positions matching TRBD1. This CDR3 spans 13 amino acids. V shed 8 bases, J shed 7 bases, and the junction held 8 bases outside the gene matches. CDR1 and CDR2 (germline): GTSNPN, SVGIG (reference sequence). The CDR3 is CARKQGWNSPLHF. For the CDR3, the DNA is TGTGCCCGAAAACAGGGGTGGAATTCACCCCTCCACTTT.

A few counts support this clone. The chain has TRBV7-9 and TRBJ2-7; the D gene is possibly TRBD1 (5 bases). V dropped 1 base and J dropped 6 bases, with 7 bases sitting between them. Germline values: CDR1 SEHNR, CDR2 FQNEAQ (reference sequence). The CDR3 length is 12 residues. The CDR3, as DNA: TGTGCCAGCAGCTTAGAGGGGTCCGAGCAGTACGTC. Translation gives CASSLEGSEQYV.

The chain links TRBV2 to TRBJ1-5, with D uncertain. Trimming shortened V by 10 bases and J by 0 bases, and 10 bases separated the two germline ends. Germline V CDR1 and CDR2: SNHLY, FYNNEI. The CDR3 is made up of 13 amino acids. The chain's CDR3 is CAKGRDSNQPQHF. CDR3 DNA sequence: TGTGCCAAAGGGAGGGATAGCAATCAGCCCCAGCATTTT.